These 11 T cell receptor beta chains were sequenced from one sample in a study of T cell responses to AZD1222 COVID-19 vaccine. TCRdb's table, derived via immunoSEQ multiplex PCR, lists solely in-frame clones and lacks some. The table lists 90,000 to 120,000 clones, approximately 90% of them singletons. The specimen comprised peripheral blood, sampled on day 0 of MenACWY control vaccination. The receptors come from an adult in good health.

This chain links TRBV5-1 with TRBJ2-3; the D is unclear. V shed 0 bases and J shed 4 bases, with 12 bases lying between them. This CDR3 comprises 15 residues. Germline CDR1 is SGHRS and CDR2 is YFSETQ. CDR3 in amino acids: CASSLGGLEADTQYF. DNA for the CDR3: TGCGCCAGCAGCTTGGGCGGCCTAGAGGCAGATACGCAGTATTTT.

The CDR3 DNA is TGTGCCAGCAGCCAAGAAGGAGGGGGCGGCGCAGATACGCAGTATTTT. Encoded protein: CASSQEGGGGADTQYF. The genes are TRBV4-2 and TRBJ2-3, with D possibly being TRBD1 (7 bases). The CDR3 has 16 amino acids. Deletions cut 0 bases from V and 4 bases from J, with 14 bases between. The germline gives CDR1 LGHNA, CDR2 YNFKEQ.

The rearrangement uses TRBV19 and TRBJ2-7, with D unresolved. Germline V lookup: CDR1 LNHDA, CDR2 SQIVND (reference sequence). With 5 bases removed from V and 4 bases from J, the gap between germline ends came to 6 bases. The CDR3 has 11 amino acids. DNA of the CDR3: TGTGCCAGTAGTCCGGGTTACGAGCAGTACTTC. Amino acids: CASSPGYEQYF. The entire variable domain, with the rest obtained from reference TRBV19 and TRBJ2-7, is as follows: DGGITQSPKYLFRKEGQNVTLSCEQNLNHDAMYWYRQDPGQGLRLIYYSQIVNDFQKGDIAEGYSVSREKKESFPLTVTSAQKNPTAFYLCASSPGYEQYFGPGTRLTVT.

The chain is built from TRBV4-1 and TRBJ1-4; no clear D gene. Germline-derived CDR1 and CDR2 are MGHRA and YSYEKL. CDR3 size: 15 residues. V was shortened by 4 bases and J by 5 bases, with 14 bases between the two germline ends. For the CDR3, the DNA is TGCGCCAGCAGCCGGAAAGGAGAGTCGAATGAAAAACTGTTTTTT. Protein: CASSRKGESNEKLFF.

The DNA of the CDR3 is TGTGCCAGCAGCTACGGGACTAGCGGGTCCTACGAGCAGTACTTC. Translation gives CASSYGTSGSYEQYF. The genes are TRBV7-2 and TRBJ2-7; TRBD2 matches 12 bases. Germline V gives CDR1 SGHTA, CDR2 FQGNSA. CDR3 size: 15 residues. J gave up 1 base and V 4 bases, and 2 bases lay outside the gene matches.

The V gene is TRBV28, the J gene TRBJ2-3; no firm D call. This CDR3 has 14 residues. Germline CDR1 reads MDHEN; CDR2 reads SYDVKM. Deletions cut 5 bases from V and 1 base from J, with 10 bases between. The CDR3 loop is CASSPPDGTDTQYF. Written as DNA, the CDR3 is TGTGCCAGCAGTCCCCCCGACGGCACAGATACGCAGTATTTT.

This chain uses TRBV7-3 with TRBJ2-3; D might be TRBD2 (6 bases). The length of the CDR3 is 15 residues. Trimming pared 5 bases from V and 5 bases from J, leaving 17 bases between. CDR1 and CDR2 from the germline V gene are SGHTA and FQGTGA. CDR3 region: CASSPWGGIRDTQYF. The CDR3, as DNA: TGTGCCAGCAGCCCTTGGGGCGGGATTAGAGATACGCAGTATTTT. Based on the CDR3 plus reference TRBV7-3 and TRBJ2-3, the full variable domain is GAGVSQTPSNKVTEKGKYVELRCDPISGHTALYWYRQSLGQGPEFLIYFQGTGAADDSGLPNDRFFAVRPEGSVSTLKIQRTERGDSAVYLCASSPWGGIRDTQYFGPGTRLTVL.

This clone was observed a single time. The J gene is TRBJ2-5, the V gene TRBV5-4, with D perhaps TRBD1 (5 bases). CDR1 is SGHNT, CDR2 YYREEE, per germline (reference sequence). There are 15 residues in the CDR3. Trimming removed 5 bases at V and 1 base at J, with 15 bases between. In DNA, the CDR3 is TGTGCCAGCAGGCCCACAGGAGCGCCCCAAGAGACCCAGTACTTC. Residues: CASRPTGAPQETQYF.

The chain is built from TRBV3-1 (or the pseudogene TRBV3-2) and TRBJ1-1, with D possibly matching TRBD1 (5 bases). The CDR3 runs 17 residues. Trimming removed 0 bases from V and 0 bases from J, with 14 bases in between. Per the germline V gene, CDR1 is LGHDT and CDR2 is YNNKEL (reference sequence). The CDR3: CASSQDHGGVMNTEAFF. The CDR3, as DNA: TGTGCCAGCAGCCAAGATCATGGGGGGGTAATGAACACTGAAGCTTTCTTT.

This rearrangement joins TRBV30 to TRBJ2-7; D possibly corresponds to TRBD1 (6 bases). The CDR3 has 14 residues. The germline V and J ends were trimmed by 4 bases and 2 bases, with 15 bases remaining between them. Germline V lookup: CDR1 GTSNPN, CDR2 SVGIG (reference sequence). For the CDR3, the DNA is TGTGCCTGGATCCCTCGGACAGCCACCTACGAGCAGTACTTC. It codes for CAWIPRTATYEQYF.

The rearrangement joins TRBV24-1 to TRBJ2-7; D possibly corresponds to TRBD1 (5 bases). This CDR3 is 19 amino acids long. Germline values: CDR1 KGHDR, CDR2 SFDVKD. V lost 0 bases and J lost 0, with 20 bases in between. The CDR3 DNA follows: TGTGCCACCAGTGATTTGAGGCCGTTGCCCTTCGACAGCTCCTACGAGCAGTACTTC. Amino acids: CATSDLRPLPFDSSYEQYF.